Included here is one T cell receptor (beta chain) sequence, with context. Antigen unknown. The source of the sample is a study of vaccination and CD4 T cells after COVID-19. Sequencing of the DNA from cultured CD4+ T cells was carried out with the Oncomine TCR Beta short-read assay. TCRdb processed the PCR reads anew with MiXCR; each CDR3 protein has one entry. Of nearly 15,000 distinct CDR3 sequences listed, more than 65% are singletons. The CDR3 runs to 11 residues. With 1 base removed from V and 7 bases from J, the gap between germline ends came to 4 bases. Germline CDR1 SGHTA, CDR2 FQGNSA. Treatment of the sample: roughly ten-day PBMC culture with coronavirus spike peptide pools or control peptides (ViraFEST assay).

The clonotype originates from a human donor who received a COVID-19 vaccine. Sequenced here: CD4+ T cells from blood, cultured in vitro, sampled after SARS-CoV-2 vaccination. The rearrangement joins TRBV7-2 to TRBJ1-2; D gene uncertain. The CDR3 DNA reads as TGTGCCAGCAGCTTAGAGTTTGGCTACACCTTC. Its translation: CASSLEFGYTF.